Following are 15 T cell receptor beta chains from one sample sequenced in a study of cytomegalovirus exposure and HLA in healthy donors. A multiplex PCR was run with 60 Vbeta primers and 13 Jbeta primers. Some clones are missing from TCRdb's copy, which holds only in-frame ones; the method was immunoSEQ multiplex PCR. The table lists about 100,000 clones, approximately 80% of them singletons. Sequencing was done on a sample of PBMCs. The source is a woman aged 18-35 years in good health and CMV-seronegative.

This clone was recorded once. This chain joins TRBV18 and TRBJ2-7; 14 nucleotides match TRBD2. Germline trimming cut 3 bases from V and 5 bases from J; bases unmatched to any gene: 6. CDR1 is KGHSH, CDR2 LQKENI, per germline. The CDR3 has 16 residues. The CDR3, as DNA: TGTGCCAGCTCACCGTGGACTAGCGGGAGGCTCCACGAGCAGTACTTC. Protein product: CASSPWTSGRLHEQYF. Variable domain in full (rest from reference TRBV18 and TRBJ2-7): NAGVMQNPRHLVRRRGQEARLRCSPMKGHSHVYWYRQLPEEGLKFMVYLQKENIIDESGMPKERFSAEFPKEGPSILRIQQVVRGDSAAYFCASSPWTSGRLHEQYFGPGTRLTVT.

This chain's CDR3 is CASSFGPLTGYNEQFF. As DNA, the CDR3 is TGCGCCAGCAGCTTTGGGCCTCTGACAGGGTACAATGAGCAGTTCTTC. This chain uses TRBV5-1 with TRBJ2-1; 7 nucleotides align to TRBD1. Trimming cost V 2 bases and J 4 bases; bases outside gene matches: 9. CDR1 is SGHRS and CDR2 is YFSETQ in the germline V gene. CDR3 length equals 16 residues.

This clone was seen once. The V and J genes are TRBV27 and TRBJ2-7; TRBD1 aligns across 9 bases. The trim removed 4 bases at V and 5 bases at J, leaving 9 bases unmatched. The CDR3 has 15 amino acids. The germline V gene has CDR1 MNHEY and CDR2 SMNVEV (reference sequence). In DNA form, the CDR3 reads TGTGCCAGCAGTTATCTCGGGACAGGGAACGACGAGCAGTACTTC. Translated, it gives CASSYLGTGNDEQYF.

This rearrangement joins TRBV7-9 to TRBJ2-4; 7 bases align to TRBD1. CDR3 length equals 15 residues. Trimming removed 4 bases from V and 8 bases from J; junction bases left unmatched: 11. Looked up from germline, CDR1 is SEHNR and CDR2 is FQNEAQ (reference sequence). CDR3 loop: CASSWVRGRRYIQYF. CDR3 in DNA: TGTGCCAGCAGCTGGGTGAGGGGGCGCAGATACATTCAGTACTTC.

The table lists this clone with a count of one. The chain combines TRBV10-3 with TRBJ2-7; 10 nucleotides match TRBD1. V shed 4 bases, J shed 3 bases, and the junction held 6 bases outside the gene matches. CDR3 length: 15 amino acids. Germline CDR1 is ENHRY and CDR2 is SYGVKD. The chain's CDR3 is CAISGRDRGDYEQYF. CDR3 nucleotide sequence: TGTGCCATCAGTGGCCGGGACAGGGGAGACTACGAGCAGTACTTC.

The chain recombines TRBV2 with TRBJ2-7; no definite D call. CDR3 length equals 13 residues. Germline V gives CDR1 SNHLY, CDR2 FYNNEI. V dropped 7 bases and J dropped 3 bases, with 13 bases sitting between them. The CDR3, as DNA: TGTGCCAGCATGTTCGACACCAACTACGAGCAGTACTTC. It encodes CASMFDTNYEQYF.

The chain joins TRBV28 to TRBJ1-2; 8 nucleotides line up with TRBD1. CDR1 is MDHEN and CDR2 is SYDVKM in the germline V gene. The CDR3 has 15 amino acids. V was pared by 6 bases and J by 5 bases, with 11 bases of the junction left unmatched. CDR3 residues: CASRTGSTGEYGYTF. CDR3 nucleotides: TGTGCCAGCAGGACGGGGTCGACAGGGGAATATGGCTACACCTTC.

The chain joins TRBV30 to TRBJ2-1; D is ambiguous. V lost 2 bases and J 0 bases, leaving 14 bases between the germline ends. Germline CDR1 GTSNPN, CDR2 SVGIG (reference sequence). The CDR3 runs 16 residues. DNA of the CDR3: TGTGCCTGGAGTTACTGGAAGAGGAGCTCCTACAATGAGCAGTTCTTC. Its translation: CAWSYWKRSSYNEQFF.

The chain is built from TRBV19 and TRBJ2-6; D is perhaps TRBD2 (5 bases). There are 15 residues in the CDR3. V dropped 7 bases and J dropped 2 bases, with 12 bases sitting between them. CDR1 LNHDA and CDR2 SQIVND come from the germline V gene (reference sequence). CDR3 nucleotides: TGTGCCAGTATAGAGGGCAGAGCTGGGGCCAACGTCCTGACTTTC. Residues: CASIEGRAGANVLTF.

This chain uses TRBV7-9 with TRBJ2-1, with TRBD2 identical over 8 bases. V was pared by 6 bases and J by 3 bases, with 7 bases of the junction left unmatched. Germline V CDR1 and CDR2: SEHNR, FQNEAQ (reference sequence). The length of the CDR3 is 15 residues. In DNA form, the CDR3 reads TGTGCCAGCAGTACACCGGGACTAGTCTACAATGAGCAGTTCTTC. Its protein is CASSTPGLVYNEQFF.

The chain links TRBV15 to TRBJ1-1; D is unresolved. Germline V gene sequence: CDR1 LNHNV, CDR2 YYDKDF (reference sequence). Trimming removed 4 bases from V and 0 bases from J, with 6 bases in between. CDR3 length equals 13 residues. The CDR3 is CATSKPLNTEAFF. CDR3 sequence (DNA): TGTGCCACCAGCAAGCCCCTGAACACTGAAGCTTTCTTT.

The J gene is TRBJ1-5, the V gene TRBV19; maybe TRBD1 (5 bases). The CDR3 runs 13 residues. The V gene's germline CDR1 is LNHDA and CDR2 SQIVND (reference sequence). The ends were cut back, 1 base at V and 10 bases at J, with 11 bases in the middle. CDR3 loop: CASSIGKDIPQHF. For the CDR3, the DNA is TGTGCCAGTAGTATAGGAAAGGACATCCCCCAGCATTTT. The variable domain in full, with the rest retrieved from reference TRBV19 and TRBJ1-5, is DGGITQSPKYLFRKEGQNVTLSCEQNLNHDAMYWYRQDPGQGLRLIYYSQIVNDFQKGDIAEGYSVSREKKESFPLTVTSAQKNPTAFYLCASSIGKDIPQHFGDGTRLSIL.

The V and J genes are TRBV18 and TRBJ2-5, with 13 bases aligning to TRBD2. The end of the DNA is better explained by TRBJ2-7, so the J call may be wrong. Germline CDR1 is KGHSH and CDR2 is LQKENI. The CDR3 consists of 16 residues. The CDR3 region is CASSPPGTSGAYEQYF. In DNA form, the CDR3 reads TGTGCCAGCTCACCACCCGGGACTAGCGGGGCCTACGAGCAGTACTTC.

This clone has only a few counts. The junction departs from the called germline gene at one end, perhaps through a read error. This rearrangement joins TRBV7-9 to TRBJ2-7, with D perhaps matching TRBD2 (5 bases). CDR1 SEHNR and CDR2 FQNEAQ come from the germline V gene (reference sequence). The CDR3 consists of 12 residues. The CDR3 DNA is TGTTCCAGCAGCATACAGAGCGGAGAGCAGTACTTC. The encoded protein is CSSSIQSGEQYF.

The genes are TRBV6-6 and TRBJ2-7; TRBD2 matches 11 bases. Germline V gene data show CDR1 as MNHNY and CDR2 as SVGAGI (reference sequence). After removal of 3 bases from V and 2 bases from J, the junction contained 0 bases not matched to a gene. CDR3 length: 14 amino acids. For the CDR3, the DNA is TGTGCCAGCAGTTATAGCGGGAGGGCCTACGAGCAGTACTTC. It yields the protein CASSYSGRAYEQYF.